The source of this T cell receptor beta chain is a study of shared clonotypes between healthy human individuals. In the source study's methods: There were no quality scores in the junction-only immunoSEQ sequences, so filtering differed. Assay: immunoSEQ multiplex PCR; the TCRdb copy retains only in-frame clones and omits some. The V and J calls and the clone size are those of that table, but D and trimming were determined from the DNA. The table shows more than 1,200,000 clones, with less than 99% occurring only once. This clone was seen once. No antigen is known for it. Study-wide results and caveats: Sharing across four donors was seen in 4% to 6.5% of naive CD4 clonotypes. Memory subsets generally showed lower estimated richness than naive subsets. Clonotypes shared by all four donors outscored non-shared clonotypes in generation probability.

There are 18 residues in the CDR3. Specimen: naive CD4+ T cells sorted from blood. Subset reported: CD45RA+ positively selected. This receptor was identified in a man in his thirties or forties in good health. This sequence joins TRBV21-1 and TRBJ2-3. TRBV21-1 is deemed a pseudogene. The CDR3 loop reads CASTHHFVASKVADTQYF. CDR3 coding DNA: TGTGCCAGCACCCACCACTTCGTCGCCAGTAAGGTGGCAGATACGCAGTATTTT.